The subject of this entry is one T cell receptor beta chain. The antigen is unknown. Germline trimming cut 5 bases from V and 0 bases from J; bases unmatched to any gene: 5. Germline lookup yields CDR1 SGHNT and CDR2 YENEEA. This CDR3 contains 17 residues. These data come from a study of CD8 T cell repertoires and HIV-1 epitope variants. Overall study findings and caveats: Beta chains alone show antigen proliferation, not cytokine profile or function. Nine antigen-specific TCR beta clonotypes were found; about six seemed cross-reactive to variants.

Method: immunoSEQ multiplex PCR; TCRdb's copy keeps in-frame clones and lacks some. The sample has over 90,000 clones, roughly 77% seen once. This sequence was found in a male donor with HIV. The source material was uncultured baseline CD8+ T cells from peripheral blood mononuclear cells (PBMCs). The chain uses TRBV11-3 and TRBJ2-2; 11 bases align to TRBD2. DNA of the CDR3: TGTGCCAGCAGCCCGCGACTAGCGGGGTCGAACACCGGGGAGCTGTTTTTT. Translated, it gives CASSPRLAGSNTGELFF. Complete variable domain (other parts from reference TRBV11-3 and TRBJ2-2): EAGVVQSPRYKIIEKKQPVAFWCNPISGHNTLYWYLQNLGQGPELLIRYENEEAVDDSQLPKDRFSAERLKGVDSTLKIQPAELGDSAVYLCASSPRLAGSNTGELFFGEGSRLTVL.